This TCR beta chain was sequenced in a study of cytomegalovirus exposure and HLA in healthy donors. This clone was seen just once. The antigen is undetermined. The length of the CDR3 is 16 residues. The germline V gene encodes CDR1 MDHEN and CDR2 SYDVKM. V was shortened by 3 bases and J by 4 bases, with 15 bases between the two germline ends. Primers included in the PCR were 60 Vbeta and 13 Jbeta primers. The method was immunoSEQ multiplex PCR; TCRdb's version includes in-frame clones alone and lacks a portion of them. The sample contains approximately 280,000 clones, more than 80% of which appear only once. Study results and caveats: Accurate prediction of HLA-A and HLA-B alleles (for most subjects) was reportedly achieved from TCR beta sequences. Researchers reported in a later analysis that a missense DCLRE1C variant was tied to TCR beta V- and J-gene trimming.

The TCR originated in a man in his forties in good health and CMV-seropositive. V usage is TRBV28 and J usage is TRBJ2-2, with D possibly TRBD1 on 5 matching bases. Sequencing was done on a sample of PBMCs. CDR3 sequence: CASSFLDSGLTGELFF. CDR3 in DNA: TGTGCCAGCAGTTTCTTAGACAGTGGCCTCACCGGGGAGCTGTTTTTT.